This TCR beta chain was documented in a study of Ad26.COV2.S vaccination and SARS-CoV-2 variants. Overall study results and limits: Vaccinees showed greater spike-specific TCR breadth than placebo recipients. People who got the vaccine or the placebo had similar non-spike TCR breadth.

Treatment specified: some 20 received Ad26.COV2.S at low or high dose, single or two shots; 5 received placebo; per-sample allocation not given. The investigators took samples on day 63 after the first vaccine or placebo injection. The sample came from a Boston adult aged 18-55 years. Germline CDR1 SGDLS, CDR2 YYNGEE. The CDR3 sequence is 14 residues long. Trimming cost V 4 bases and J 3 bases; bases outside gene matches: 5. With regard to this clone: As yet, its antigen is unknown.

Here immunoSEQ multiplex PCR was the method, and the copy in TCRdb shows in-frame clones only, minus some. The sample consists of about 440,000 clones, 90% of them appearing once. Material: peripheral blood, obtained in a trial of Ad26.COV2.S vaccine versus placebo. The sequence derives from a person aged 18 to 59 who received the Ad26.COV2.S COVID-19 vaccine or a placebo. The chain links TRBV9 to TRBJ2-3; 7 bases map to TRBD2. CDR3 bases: TGTGCCAGCAGCCCCCTAGCGGCTACAGATACGCAGTATTTT. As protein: CASSPLAATDTQYF.